The 16 T cell receptor beta chains presented below share a single source sample, sequenced in a study of breast tumors, draining lymph nodes, adjacent tissues. TCRdb reanalysed the multiplex PCR reads using MiXCR and keeps one entry per CDR3 protein. Found here are hundreds of thousands of distinct CDR3 sequences, about 30% of them singletons; the top ten hold just over 1.4%. Samples came from axillary lymph nodes draining the breast cancer. What was sequenced was axillary lymph node tissue. The receptor set was obtained from a female donor with breast cancer. Some clones in this sample may be carry-over from other donors' samples.

This clonotype was detected many times. Germline is not matched at one junction end, which may reflect a read error. J is TRBJ1-4 and V is TRBV7-9, with D tentatively TRBD1 (5 bases). This CDR3 is built from 14 residues. Germline CDR1 reads SEHNR; CDR2 reads FQNEAQ (reference sequence). The CDR3 DNA is TGTGCCAACAGCGGGACCGACGGAGCGGAAAAACTGTTTTTT. It codes for CANSGTDGAEKLFF.

This clonotype has a single count. V gene TRBV29-1 combines with J gene TRBJ2-1; D remains ambiguous. This CDR3 region has 14 residues. Between the trimmed V and J ends, which lost 1 base and 5 bases, there was a span of 12 bases. The germline V gene has CDR1 SQVTM and CDR2 ANQGSEA. The CDR3 DNA is TGCAGCGTTGAAGTCCTCACCCTCAACAATGAGCAGTTCTTC. Translated, it gives CSVEVLTLNNEQFF.

There are many counts of this clonotype. The chain is built from TRBV20-1 and TRBJ2-5, with D possibly TRBD2 on 5 matching bases. This CDR3 is built from 14 residues. With 7 bases removed from V and 4 bases from J, the gap between germline ends came to 19 bases. Looked up from germline, CDR1 is DFQATT and CDR2 is SNEGSKA (reference sequence). This CDR3 reads CSVIANRRRETQYF. Here the CDR3 DNA reads TGCAGTGTTATAGCGAATCGGAGGAGAGAGACCCAGTACTTC.

In this sample, this clonotype turned up a few times. This could be a read error, since a much larger clone is one nucleotide away. The chain has TRBV20-1 and TRBJ1-5; the match to TRBD1 covers 7 bases. V trimming: 4 bases; J trimming: 9 bases; junction bases outside the gene matches: 12. Germline lookup yields CDR1 DFQATT and CDR2 SNEGSKA (reference sequence). The length of the CDR3 is 14 residues. The CDR3 DNA is TGCAGTGCTATCTTGATGAGGGGACAGCCGCCCCAGCATTTT. As protein: CSAILMRGQPPQHF.

This clonotype was counted at least ten times. The V gene is TRBV18, the J gene TRBJ2-1; 7 nucleotides align to TRBD1. CDR1 and CDR2 (germline): KGHSH, LQKENI. This CDR3 region has 13 residues. V gave up 5 bases and J gave up 7 bases; unmatched junction bases: 5. The CDR3 coding sequence is TGTGCCAGCTCAGCTCAGGGGGAAAATGAGCAGTTCTTC. Translating it yields CASSAQGENEQFF.

Only a few counts were recorded for this clonotype. V is TRBV12-3 or TRBV12-4 and J is TRBJ1-1; D unresolved. Trimming cost V 8 bases and J 4 bases, with 11 bases left between them. The CDR3 loop spans 12 amino acids. The CDR3 nucleotides are TGTGCCAGCCAACTGGGGAGCACTGAAGCTTTCTTT. This codes for CASQLGSTEAFF.

This clonotype was recorded many times. The chain carries TRBV6-6 and TRBJ2-2; maybe TRBD2 (5 bases). CDR1 MNHNY and CDR2 SVGAGI come from the germline V gene (reference sequence). The CDR3 is 15 amino acids. Trimming took 0 bases from V and 1 from J, leaving 6 bases between them. CDR3 in amino acids: CASSYSRGNTGELFF. The CDR3 DNA sequence: TGTGCCAGCAGTTACTCTCGGGGGAACACCGGGGAGCTGTTTTTT.

To note about this clonotype: It is likely a read error, because the conserved phenylalanine at the end of the CDR3 is missing. The chain joins TRBV2 to TRBJ1-4; the D gene is possibly TRBD1 (6 bases). There are 16 residues in the CDR3. Germline CDR1 SNHLY, CDR2 FYNNEI. The germline V and J ends were trimmed by 8 bases and 3 bases, with 19 bases remaining between them. For the CDR3, the DNA is TGTGCCAGCCGCGGGCAGGGGTTGGAAGCTAATGAAAAACTGTTTTCC. Translated: CASRGQGLEANEKLFS.

This clonotype was detected ten times or more. The gene calls are TRBV20-1 and TRBJ2-7; D may be TRBD1 (7 bases). Germline-derived CDR1 and CDR2 are DFQATT and SNEGSKA (reference sequence). The CDR3 length is 12 residues. The V end was cut by 3 bases, the J end by 6 bases, with 12 bases between. The CDR3 here is CSASGGQSEQYF. In nucleotides, the CDR3 is TGCAGTGCTAGCGGGGGACAGAGCGAGCAGTACTTC.

This clonotype has just one count. No conserved phenylalanine or tryptophan ends this CDR3, so it is likely a read error. The DNA is omitted, as the CDR3 cannot be located on it reliably, and the CDR3 follows TCRdb's listing. V usage is TRBV24-1 and J usage is TRBJ2-5. The CDR3 is made up of 16 amino acids, end residues included. CDR1 is KGHDR and CDR2 is SFDVKD in the germline V gene. The CDR3 sequence is CATSEWRLRTERPSTS.

Concerning this clonotype: The germline gene is not matched at one end of the junction; a read error may be the cause. This rearrangement joins TRBV20-1 to TRBJ2-2; D is undetermined. Germline V gene sequence: CDR1 DFQATT, CDR2 SNEGSKA (reference sequence). The CDR3 consists of 15 residues. This chain's CDR3 is CSARDRQANAGELFF. In nucleotides, the CDR3 is TGCAGTGCTAGGGACCGGCAGGCGAACGCCGGGGAGCTGTTTTTT.

This clonotype was observed at least ten times. The rearrangement links TRBV5-1 to TRBJ1-5; D is unresolved. V was clipped by 1 base and J by 7 bases, with 9 bases between them. The CDR3 has 13 residues. Germline V gene data show CDR1 as SGHRS and CDR2 as YFSETQ. The CDR3 region is CASSLIGEQPQHF. CDR3 bases: TGCGCCAGCAGCTTGATCGGGGAACAGCCCCAGCATTTT. The full variable domain, completed using reference TRBV5-1 and TRBJ1-5, is KAGVTQTPRYLIKTRGQQVTLSCSPISGHRSVSWYQQTPGQGLQFLFEYFSETQRNKGNFPGRFSGRQFSNSRSEMNVSTLELGDSALYLCASSLIGEQPQHFGDGTRLSIL.

This clonotype was seen many times. A clone one base away is much larger, so this may be a read error. The chain combines TRBV7-9 with TRBJ2-5; 10 nucleotides align to TRBD1. Per germline, CDR1 SEHNR and CDR2 FQNEAQ (reference sequence). The CDR3 sequence is 15 residues long. This chain's CDR3 is CASSNPGQGRETQHF. The CDR3 DNA is TGTGCCAGCAGCAACCCGGGACAGGGGCGAGAGACCCAGCACTTC.

This clonotype showed up many times. The V call is TRBV15, the J call TRBJ2-1, with TRBD2 as a possible D gene (6 bases). This CDR3 has 15 residues. Germline CDR1 is LNHNV and CDR2 is YYDKDF (reference sequence). Trimming cost V 1 base and J 6 bases, with 13 bases left between them. The DNA of the CDR3 is TGTGCCACCAGCAGAGGGGGGACTGGAACCAATGAGCAGTTCTTC. Its protein product is CATSRGGTGTNEQFF.

As for this clonotype: A much bigger clone sits one base away, suggesting this may be a read error. The rearrangement joins TRBV20-1 to TRBJ2-3, with D maybe TRBD2 (5 bases). The CDR3 length is 12 residues. Germline V lookup: CDR1 DFQATT, CDR2 SNEGSKA (reference sequence). CDR3 in DNA: TGCAGTGCCGGGAAGCGCACAGATACGCCGTATTTT. It codes for CSAGKRTDTPYF.

About this clonotype: A much larger clonotype is one base distant, so this may be a read error. This chain connects TRBV20-1 to TRBJ2-7, with 10 bases lining up with TRBD2. CDR3 length: 14 residues. Germline V gene lookup returns CDR1 DFQATT and CDR2 SNEGSKA (reference sequence). CDR3 amino acids: CSARAASGSYERYF. As DNA, the CDR3 is TGCAGTGCTAGAGCAGCTAGCGGGAGTTACGAGCGGTACTTC.